A single sample gave rise to the 18 T cell receptor beta chains below, sequenced in a study of blood T cells in healthy people across ages (dated by TCRdb to 2014 to 2015). The receptor library was made with 5' RACE. Sequenced using an Illumina HiSeq 2500. The second PCR ran for roughly 7 to 11 cycles and used a J-beta primer mix along with a sample-barcoded 5' primer. The raw public reads went through TCRdb reprocessing: fastp at Q25, MiXCR clone calling, in-frame beta chains kept. Each entry merges the rows of one CDR3 protein and shows their most common DNA and genes. This sample has some 710,000 distinct CDR3 sequences in its table, and about 24% of those were observed once. Approximately 20% of the sample comes from the top ten. The material sequenced was blood. These receptor sequences come from a man between 65 and 79 years old in good health.

This clonotype was observed a handful of times. The chain is built from TRBV5-1 and TRBJ2-1, with TRBD2 identical over 13 bases. J lost 8 bases, V lost 4 bases, and 9 bases had no gene match. This CDR3 region has 16 residues. The V gene's germline CDR1 is SGHRS and CDR2 YFSETQ. As DNA, the CDR3 is TGCGCCAGCAGCCTGGGACTAGCGGGATTGTCGGATGAGCAGTTCTTC. The encoded protein is CASSLGLAGLSDEQFF.

The genes are TRBV9 and TRBJ2-3; 14 positions match TRBD2. The trim removed 5 bases at V and 3 bases at J, leaving 14 bases unmatched. CDR3 length equals 19 residues. Germline V lookup: CDR1 SGDLS, CDR2 YYNGEE. The CDR3 here is CASSKNERGTSGRTDTQYF. DNA for the CDR3: TGTGCCAGCAGTAAAAATGAGAGGGGGACTAGCGGGAGAACAGATACGCAGTATTTT.

This chain connects TRBV5-1 to TRBJ2-1; D unclear. CDR3 length: 13 amino acids. Trimming left V 5 bases short and J 9 bases short, with 15 bases between. From germline, CDR1 is SGHRS and CDR2 YFSETQ. CDR3: CASRAGVVPEQFF. CDR3 bases: TGCGCCAGCAGGGCTGGCGTGGTCCCTGAGCAGTTCTTC.

The table lists this clonotype with a few counts. The J gene is TRBJ1-1, the V gene TRBV24-1, with a possible D match to TRBD1 (5 bases). The CDR3 totals 18 residues. The V end was cut by 5 bases, the J end by 0 bases, with 21 bases between. Germline CDR1 reads KGHDR; CDR2 reads SFDVKD. CDR3 bases: TGTGCCACCAGTGTTTGGACAAAAAGGAGTAAAATGAACACTGAAGCTTTCTTT. It encodes CATSVWTKRSKMNTEAFF.

This clonotype was seen a few times. The CDR3 DNA follows: TGTGCCAGCAGTGAACAAGAGACTGAAGCTTTCTTT. Translating gives CASSEQETEAFF. This chain joins TRBV25-1 and TRBJ1-1; D is ambiguous. The V and J ends lost 2 bases and 5 bases respectively, with 6 bases between them. The CDR3 extends over 12 amino acids. CDR1 MGHDK and CDR2 SYGVNS come from the germline V gene.

The rearrangement joins TRBV12-3 or TRBV12-4 to TRBJ2-5; 8 bases are a match to TRBD2. Gene TRBJ2-1 matches the end of the DNA better, so the J call may be wrong. This CDR3 contains 14 residues. The CDR3 reads CASSVRLAGYEQFF. The CDR3 DNA reads as TGTGCCAGCTCCGTGAGGCTAGCGGGTTATGAGCAGTTCTTC.

This chain uses TRBV20-1 with TRBJ1-2; 8 bases are a match to TRBD1. This CDR3 spans 14 amino acids. Losses at the gene ends were 5 bases for V and 2 bases for J; bases not matched to a gene: 7. CDR1 is DFQATT, CDR2 SNEGSKA, per germline (reference sequence). CDR3 region: CSAPRQGTNYGYTF. CDR3 nucleotide sequence: TGCAGTGCTCCCCGACAGGGGACAAACTATGGCTACACCTTC.

V gene TRBV20-1 combines with J gene TRBJ2-2; 9 bases are a match to TRBD2. The J segment lost 4 bases and the V segment lost 4 bases, leaving 10 bases of the junction unmatched. CDR1 and CDR2 (germline): DFQATT, SNEGSKA (reference sequence). The length of the CDR3 is 16 residues. Written as DNA, the CDR3 is TGCAGTGCTACGACTAGCGGAGAAATAGGCACCGGGGAGCTGTTTTTT. Protein: CSATTSGEIGTGELFF.

V gene TRBV18 combines with J gene TRBJ1-1, with a weak D call TRBD1 (5 bases). V lost 1 base and J lost 4, with 10 bases in between. CDR1 and CDR2 (germline): KGHSH, LQKENI. This CDR3 has 14 amino acids. The CDR3 loop is CASSPLLGGTEAFF. CDR3 in DNA: TGTGCCAGCTCACCACTGTTGGGGGGCACTGAAGCTTTCTTT.

V and J are TRBV28 and TRBJ2-3; possibly TRBD1 or TRBD2 for D (6 bases each). Per the germline V gene, CDR1 is MDHEN and CDR2 is SYDVKM. This CDR3 comprises 15 residues. V was shortened by 6 bases and J by 5 bases, with 18 bases between the two germline ends. The CDR3 loop reads CASSRGDNGLDTQYF. The CDR3 coding sequence is TGTGCCAGCAGCCGCGGGGACAATGGGTTAGATACGCAGTATTTT.

This clonotype was observed a single time. This chain connects TRBV10-2 to TRBJ2-3; TRBD2 matches at 9 bases. The CDR3 sequence is 15 residues long. V shed 6 bases, J shed 5 bases, and the junction held 9 bases outside the gene matches. CDR1 and CDR2 from the germline V gene are WSHSY and SAAADI. CDR3: CASRVSGSGGDTQYF. In nucleotides, the CDR3 is TGCGCCAGCAGGGTTAGCGGGAGTGGTGGAGATACGCAGTATTTT.

The chain uses TRBV5-4 and TRBJ2-3; 9 bases align to TRBD1. The length of the CDR3 is 16 residues. The V gene's germline CDR1 is SGHNT and CDR2 YYREEE (reference sequence). V was pared by 5 bases and J by 3 bases, with 10 bases of the junction left unmatched. The CDR3 here is CASSILRDRATDTQYF. Here the CDR3 DNA reads TGTGCCAGCAGTATACTCCGGGACAGGGCAACAGATACGCAGTATTTT.

This clonotype has just a few counts. V usage is TRBV29-1 and J usage is TRBJ1-2; 7 nucleotides align to TRBD1. J lost 6 bases, V lost 6 bases, and 10 bases had no gene match. Germline V gives CDR1 SQVTM, CDR2 ANQGSEA. This CDR3 is built from 13 residues. As DNA, the CDR3 is TGCAGCGTGGATAGGACAGGAAGCAATGGCTACACCTTC. Encoded protein: CSVDRTGSNGYTF.

J is TRBJ1-6 and V is TRBV6-1, with 8 positions matching TRBD1. The junction had 7 bases not matched to a gene; V was cut back by 3 bases and J by 6 bases. Looked up from germline, CDR1 is MNHNS and CDR2 is SASEGT. CDR3 length equals 16 residues. In DNA form, the CDR3 reads TGTGCCAGCAGTGACAGGGGGCTAGGAGGTAATTCACCCCTCCACTTT. This encodes CASSDRGLGGNSPLHF.

The rearrangement uses TRBV6-2 or TRBV6-3 and TRBJ2-2; no clear D gene. Germline CDR1 reads MNHEY; CDR2 reads SVGEGT. V lost 2 bases and J lost 6, with 7 bases in between. The CDR3 is 13 residues long. The CDR3 region has the DNA TGTGCCAGCAGTTACCTCACGTCCGGGGAGCTGTTTTTT. Amino acids: CASSYLTSGELFF.

This clonotype was counted between two and nine times. The chain carries TRBV28 and TRBJ2-7, with D uncertain. The CDR3 has 12 amino acids. Germline V gene sequence: CDR1 MDHEN, CDR2 SYDVKM. Between the trimmed V and J ends, which lost 5 bases and 13 bases, there was a span of 18 bases. The CDR3 sequence is CASSPLRAYNYF. Here the CDR3 DNA reads TGTGCCAGCAGTCCGCTTCGAGCCTACAACTACTTC.

In this sample, this clonotype turned up a few times. The J gene is TRBJ2-5, the V gene TRBV6-6; D is tentatively TRBD1 or TRBD2 (5 bases each). CDR3 size: 15 residues. The V end lost 7 bases, the J end lost 1 base, and 16 bases lay between the germline ends. Germline V gives CDR1 MNHNY, CDR2 SVGAGI (reference sequence). The DNA of the CDR3 is TGTGCCAGCAAACGGGACCAGCGGCCCCAAGAGACCCAGTACTTC. Its protein is CASKRDQRPQETQYF.

The chain couples TRBV10-1 to TRBJ1-5; D is unresolved. Trimming removed 0 bases from V and 6 bases from J, with 6 bases in between. The germline CDR1 and CDR2 sequences are WNHNN and SYGVQD (reference sequence). This CDR3 is 13 amino acids long. The DNA of the CDR3 is TGCGCCAGCAGTGAGTCGATAAGTCAGCCCCAGCATTTT. This gives the protein CASSESISQPQHF.